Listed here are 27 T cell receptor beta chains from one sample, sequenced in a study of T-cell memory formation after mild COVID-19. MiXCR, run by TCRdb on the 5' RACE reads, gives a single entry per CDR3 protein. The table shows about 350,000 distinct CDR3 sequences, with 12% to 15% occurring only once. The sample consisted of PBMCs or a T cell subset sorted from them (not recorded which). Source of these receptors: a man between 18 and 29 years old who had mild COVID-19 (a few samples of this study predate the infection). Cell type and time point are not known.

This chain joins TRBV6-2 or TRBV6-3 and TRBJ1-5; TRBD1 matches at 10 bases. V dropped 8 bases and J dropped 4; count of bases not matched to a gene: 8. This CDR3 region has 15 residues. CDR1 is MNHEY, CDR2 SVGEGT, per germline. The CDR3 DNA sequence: TGTGCCAGCCTGAAACGGACAGGGGGGAATCAGCCCCAGCATTTT. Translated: CASLKRTGGNQPQHF.

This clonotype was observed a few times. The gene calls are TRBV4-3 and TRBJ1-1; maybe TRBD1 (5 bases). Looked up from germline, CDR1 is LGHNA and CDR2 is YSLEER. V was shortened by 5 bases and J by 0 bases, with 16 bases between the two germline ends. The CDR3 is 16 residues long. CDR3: CASSSTHRIMNTEAFF. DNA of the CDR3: TGCGCCAGCAGCTCCACACACAGGATTATGAACACTGAAGCTTTCTTT.

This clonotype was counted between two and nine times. The CDR3: CASSVPPGTGAYEQYF. CDR3 nucleotide sequence: TGCGCCAGCAGCGTACCCCCCGGGACAGGGGCCTACGAGCAGTACTTC. The chain is built from TRBV5-1 and TRBJ2-7, with 10 bases aligning to TRBD1. The CDR3 spans 16 residues. The germline gives CDR1 SGHRS, CDR2 YFSETQ. The V and J ends lost 4 bases and 2 bases, in that order; junction bases with no gene match: 9.

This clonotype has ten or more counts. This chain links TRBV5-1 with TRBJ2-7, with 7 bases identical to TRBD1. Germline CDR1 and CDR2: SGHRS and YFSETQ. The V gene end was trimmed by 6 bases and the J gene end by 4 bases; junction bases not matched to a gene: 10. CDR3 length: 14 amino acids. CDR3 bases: TGCGCCAGCACGGGGACGGCAGGGGGTTACGAGCAGTACTTC. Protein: CASTGTAGGYEQYF.

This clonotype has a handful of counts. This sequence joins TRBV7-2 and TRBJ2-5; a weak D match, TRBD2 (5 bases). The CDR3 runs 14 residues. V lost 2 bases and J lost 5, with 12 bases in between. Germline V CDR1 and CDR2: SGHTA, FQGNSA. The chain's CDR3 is CASSLSMGGETQYF. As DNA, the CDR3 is TGTGCCAGCAGCTTATCGATGGGCGGGGAGACCCAGTACTTC.

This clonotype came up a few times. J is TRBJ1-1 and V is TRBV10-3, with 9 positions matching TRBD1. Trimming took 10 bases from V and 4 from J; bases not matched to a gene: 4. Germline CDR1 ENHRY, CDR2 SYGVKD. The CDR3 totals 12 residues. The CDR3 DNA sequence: TGTGCCACGACAGGGGGTATCACTGAAGCTTTCTTT. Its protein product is CATTGGITEAFF.

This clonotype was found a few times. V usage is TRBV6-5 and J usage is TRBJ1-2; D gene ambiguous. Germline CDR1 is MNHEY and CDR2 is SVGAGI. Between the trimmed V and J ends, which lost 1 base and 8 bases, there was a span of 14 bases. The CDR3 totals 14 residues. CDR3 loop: CASSYFPGGQGYTF. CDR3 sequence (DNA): TGTGCCAGCAGTTACTTCCCCGGCGGGCAAGGCTACACCTTC.

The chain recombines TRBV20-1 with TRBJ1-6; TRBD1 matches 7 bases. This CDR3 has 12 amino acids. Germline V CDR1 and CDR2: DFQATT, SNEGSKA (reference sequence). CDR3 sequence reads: CSVDRVDSPLHF. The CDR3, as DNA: TGCAGCGTAGACAGGGTTGATTCACCCCTCCACTTT.

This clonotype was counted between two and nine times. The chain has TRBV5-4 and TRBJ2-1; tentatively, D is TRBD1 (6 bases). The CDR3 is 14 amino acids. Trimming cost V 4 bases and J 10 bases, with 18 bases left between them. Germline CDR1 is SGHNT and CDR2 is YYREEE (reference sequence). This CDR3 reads CASSPATGQQEQFF. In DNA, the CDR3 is TGTGCCAGCAGCCCGGCCACAGGGCAGCAGGAGCAGTTCTTC.

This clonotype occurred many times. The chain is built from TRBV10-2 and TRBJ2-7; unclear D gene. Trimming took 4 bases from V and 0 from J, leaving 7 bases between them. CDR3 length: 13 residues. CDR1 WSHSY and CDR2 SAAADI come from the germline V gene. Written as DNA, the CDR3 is TGCGCCAGCAGTGGTTTGAGCTCCTACGAGCAGTACTTC. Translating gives CASSGLSSYEQYF.

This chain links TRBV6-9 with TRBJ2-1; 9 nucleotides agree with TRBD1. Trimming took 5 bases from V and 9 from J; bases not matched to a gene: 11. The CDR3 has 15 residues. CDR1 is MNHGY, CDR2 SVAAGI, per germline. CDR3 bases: TGTGCCAGCAGTCGTCCCGGGACAGGGTCCGTTGAGCAGTTCTTC. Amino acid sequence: CASSRPGTGSVEQFF.

CDR3 sequence: CASSLVVRGGPGNIQYF. CDR3 DNA sequence: TGTGCCAGCAGCTTAGTCGTCAGGGGGGGCCCCGGAAACATTCAGTACTTC. This rearrangement joins TRBV7-2 to TRBJ2-4; either TRBD1 or TRBD2 may supply D (7 bases each). This CDR3 contains 17 residues. Per germline, CDR1 SGHTA and CDR2 FQGNSA. Deletions cut 1 base from V and 6 bases from J, with 19 bases between.

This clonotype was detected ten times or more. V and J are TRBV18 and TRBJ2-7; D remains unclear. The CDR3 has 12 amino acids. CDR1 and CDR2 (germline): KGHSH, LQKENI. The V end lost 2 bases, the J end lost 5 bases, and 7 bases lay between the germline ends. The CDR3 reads CASSPAANEQYF. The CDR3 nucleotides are TGTGCCAGCTCACCAGCCGCGAACGAGCAGTACTTC.

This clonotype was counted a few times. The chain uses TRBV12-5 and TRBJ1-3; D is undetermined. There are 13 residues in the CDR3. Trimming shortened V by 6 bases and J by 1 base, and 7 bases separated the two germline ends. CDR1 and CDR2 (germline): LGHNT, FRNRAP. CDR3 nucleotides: TGTGCTAGTGGCCTACGATCTGGAAACACCATATATTTT. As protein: CASGLRSGNTIYF.

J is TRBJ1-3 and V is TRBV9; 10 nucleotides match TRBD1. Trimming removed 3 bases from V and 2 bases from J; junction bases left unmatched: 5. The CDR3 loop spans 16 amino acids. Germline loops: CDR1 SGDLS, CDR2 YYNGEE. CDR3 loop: CASSATGTGAGNTIYF. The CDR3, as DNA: TGTGCCAGCAGCGCCACGGGGACAGGGGCTGGAAACACCATATATTTT. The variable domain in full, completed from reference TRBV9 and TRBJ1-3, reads DSGVTQTPKHLITATGQRVTLRCSPRSGDLSVYWYQQSLDQGLQFLIQYYNGEERAKGNILERFSAQQFPDLHSELNLSSLELGDSALYFCASSATGTGAGNTIYFGEGSWLTVV.

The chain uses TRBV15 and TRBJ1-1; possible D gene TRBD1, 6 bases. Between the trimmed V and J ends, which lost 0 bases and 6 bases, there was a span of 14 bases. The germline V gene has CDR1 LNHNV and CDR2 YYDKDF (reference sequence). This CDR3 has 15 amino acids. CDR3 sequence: CATSRDRGRSAEAFF. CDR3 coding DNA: TGTGCCACCAGCAGAGATCGGGGGCGTTCGGCTGAAGCTTTCTTT.

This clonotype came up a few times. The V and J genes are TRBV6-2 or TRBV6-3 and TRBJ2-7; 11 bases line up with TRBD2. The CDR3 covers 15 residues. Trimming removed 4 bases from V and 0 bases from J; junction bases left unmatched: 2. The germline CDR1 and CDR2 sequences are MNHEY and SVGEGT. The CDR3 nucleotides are TGTGCCAGCAGTTCTAGCGGGGGGAACTCCTACGAGCAGTACTTC. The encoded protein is CASSSSGGNSYEQYF.

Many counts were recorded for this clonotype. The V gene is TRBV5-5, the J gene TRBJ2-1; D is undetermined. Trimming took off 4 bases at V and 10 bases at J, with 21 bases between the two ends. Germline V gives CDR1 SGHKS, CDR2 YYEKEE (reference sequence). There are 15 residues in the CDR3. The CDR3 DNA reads TGTGCCAGCAGCCTTCGGGCCCCCCGGGTTCCGGAGCAGTTCTTC. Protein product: CASSLRAPRVPEQFF.

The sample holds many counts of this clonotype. The CDR3 spells CASSLGQGDYGYTF. The CDR3 coding sequence is TGCGCCAGCAGCTTGGGACAGGGGGACTATGGCTACACCTTC. This chain joins TRBV5-1 and TRBJ1-2; 9 nucleotides match TRBD1. The ends lost 0 bases at V and 3 bases at J; junction bases unmatched: 0. This CDR3 comprises 14 residues. Germline V CDR1 and CDR2: SGHRS, YFSETQ.

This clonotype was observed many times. CDR3 loop: CSAPPIGGGALGTQYF. CDR3 sequence (DNA): TGCAGTGCTCCCCCTATCGGCGGGGGGGCCCTCGGGACCCAGTACTTC. The chain combines TRBV20-1 with TRBJ2-5; 9 positions match TRBD2. V was clipped by 5 bases and J by 7 bases; unmatched bases: 17. Germline CDR1 DFQATT, CDR2 SNEGSKA (reference sequence). CDR3 length: 16 amino acids.

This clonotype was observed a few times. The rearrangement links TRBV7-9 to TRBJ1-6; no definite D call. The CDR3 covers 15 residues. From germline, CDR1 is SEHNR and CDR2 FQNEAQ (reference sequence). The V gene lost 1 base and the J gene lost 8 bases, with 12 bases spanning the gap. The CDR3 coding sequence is TGTGCCAGCAGCTTAGGAGTCAGGAGGGATTCACCCCTCCACTTT. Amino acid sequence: CASSLGVRRDSPLHF.

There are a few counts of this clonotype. The CDR3 region is CASSPLNSPLHF. DNA of the CDR3: TGTGCCAGCAGTCCCCTTAATTCACCCCTCCACTTT. The chain joins TRBV27 to TRBJ1-6, with D uncertain. V lost 5 bases, J lost 6 bases, and 5 bases lay in between. Germline V CDR1 and CDR2: MNHEY, SMNVEV (reference sequence). The CDR3 contains 12 residues.

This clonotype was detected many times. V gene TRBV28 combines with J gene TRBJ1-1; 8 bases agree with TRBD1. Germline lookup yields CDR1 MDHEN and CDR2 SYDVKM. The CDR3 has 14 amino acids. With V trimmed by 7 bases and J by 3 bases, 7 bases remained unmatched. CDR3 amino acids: CASTPTGADTEAFF. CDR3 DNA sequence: TGTGCCAGCACCCCGACAGGGGCGGACACTGAAGCTTTCTTT.

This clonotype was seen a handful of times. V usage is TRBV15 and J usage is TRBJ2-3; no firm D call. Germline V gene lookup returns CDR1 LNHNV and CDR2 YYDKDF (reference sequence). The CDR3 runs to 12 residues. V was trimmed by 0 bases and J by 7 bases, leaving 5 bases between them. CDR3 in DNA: TGTGCCACCAGCAGAGATCGGCATACGCAGTATTTT. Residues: CATSRDRHTQYF.

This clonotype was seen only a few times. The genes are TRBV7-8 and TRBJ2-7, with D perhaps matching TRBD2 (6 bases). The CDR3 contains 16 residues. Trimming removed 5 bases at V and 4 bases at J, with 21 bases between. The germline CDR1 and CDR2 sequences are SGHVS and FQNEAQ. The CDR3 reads CASSPGRAGFFYEQYF. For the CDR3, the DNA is TGTGCCAGCAGCCCGGGTCGTGCGGGATTCTTTTACGAGCAGTACTTC.

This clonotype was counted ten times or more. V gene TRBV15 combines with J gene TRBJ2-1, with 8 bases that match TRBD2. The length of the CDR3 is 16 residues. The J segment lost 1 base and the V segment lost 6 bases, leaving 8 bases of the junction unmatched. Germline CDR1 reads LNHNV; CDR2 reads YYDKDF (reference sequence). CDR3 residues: CATRSKRGSSYNEQFF. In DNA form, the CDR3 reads TGTGCCACCAGGTCGAAGCGGGGGAGTTCCTACAATGAGCAGTTCTTC.

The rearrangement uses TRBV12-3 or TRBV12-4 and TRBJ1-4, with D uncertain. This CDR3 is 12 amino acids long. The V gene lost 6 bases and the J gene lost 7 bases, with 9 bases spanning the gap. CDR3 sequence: CASRGDLEKLFF. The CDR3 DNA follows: TGTGCCAGCAGGGGCGACCTTGAAAAACTGTTTTTT.